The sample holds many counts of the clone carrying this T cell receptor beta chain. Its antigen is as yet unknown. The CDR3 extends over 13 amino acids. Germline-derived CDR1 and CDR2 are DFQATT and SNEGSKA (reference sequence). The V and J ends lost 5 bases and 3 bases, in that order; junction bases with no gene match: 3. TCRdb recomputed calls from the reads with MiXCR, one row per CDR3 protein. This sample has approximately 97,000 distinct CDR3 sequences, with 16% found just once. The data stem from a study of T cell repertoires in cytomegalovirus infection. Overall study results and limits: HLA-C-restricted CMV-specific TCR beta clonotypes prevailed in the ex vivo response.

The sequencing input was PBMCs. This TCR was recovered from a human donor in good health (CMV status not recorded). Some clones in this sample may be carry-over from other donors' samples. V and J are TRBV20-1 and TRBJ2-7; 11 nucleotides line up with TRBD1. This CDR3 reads CSAGTGGVYEQYF. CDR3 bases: TGCAGTGCTGGGACAGGGGGAGTCTACGAGCAGTACTTC.